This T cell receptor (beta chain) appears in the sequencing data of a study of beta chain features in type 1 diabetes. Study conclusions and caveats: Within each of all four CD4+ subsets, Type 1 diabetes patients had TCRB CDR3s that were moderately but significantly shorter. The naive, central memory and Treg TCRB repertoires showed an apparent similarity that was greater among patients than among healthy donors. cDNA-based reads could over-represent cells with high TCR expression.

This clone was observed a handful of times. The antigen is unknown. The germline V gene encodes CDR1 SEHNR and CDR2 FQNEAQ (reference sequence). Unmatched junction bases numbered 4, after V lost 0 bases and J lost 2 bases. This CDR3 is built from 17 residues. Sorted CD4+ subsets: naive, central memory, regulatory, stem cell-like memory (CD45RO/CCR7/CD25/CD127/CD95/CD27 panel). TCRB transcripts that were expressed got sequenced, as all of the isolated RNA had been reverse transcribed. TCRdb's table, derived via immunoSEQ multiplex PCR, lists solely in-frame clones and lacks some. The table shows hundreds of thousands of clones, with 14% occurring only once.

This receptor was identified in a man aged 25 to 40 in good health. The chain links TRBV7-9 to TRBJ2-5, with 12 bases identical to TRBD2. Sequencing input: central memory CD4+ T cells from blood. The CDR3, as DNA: TGTGCCAGCAGCTTAGCCGAGACTAGCGGGGGACAAGAGACCCAGTACTTC. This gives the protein CASSLAETSGGQETQYF. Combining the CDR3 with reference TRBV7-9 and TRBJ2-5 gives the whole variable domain DTGVSQNPRHKITKRGQNVTFRCDPISEHNRLYWYRQTLGQGPEFLTYFQNEAQLEKSRLLSDRFSAERPKGSFSTLEIQRTEQGDSAMYLCASSLAETSGGQETQYFGPGTRLLVL.